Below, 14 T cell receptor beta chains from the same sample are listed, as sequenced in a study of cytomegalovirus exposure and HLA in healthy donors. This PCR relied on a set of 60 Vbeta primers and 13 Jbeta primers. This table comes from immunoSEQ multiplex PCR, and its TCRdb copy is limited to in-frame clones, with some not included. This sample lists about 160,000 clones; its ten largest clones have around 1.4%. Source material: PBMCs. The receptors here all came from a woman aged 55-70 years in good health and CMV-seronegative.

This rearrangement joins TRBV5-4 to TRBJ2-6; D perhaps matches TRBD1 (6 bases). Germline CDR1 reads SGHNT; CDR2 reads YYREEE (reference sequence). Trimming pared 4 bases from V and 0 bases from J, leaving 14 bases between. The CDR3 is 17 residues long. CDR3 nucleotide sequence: TGTGCCAGCAGCCAAAAAACAGGGAACTCTGGGGCCAACGTCCTGACTTTC. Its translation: CASSQKTGNSGANVLTF.

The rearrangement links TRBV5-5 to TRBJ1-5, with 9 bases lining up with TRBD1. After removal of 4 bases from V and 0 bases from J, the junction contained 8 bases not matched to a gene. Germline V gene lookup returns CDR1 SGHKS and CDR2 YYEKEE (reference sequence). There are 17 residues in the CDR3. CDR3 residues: CASSRGQGTNSNQPQHF. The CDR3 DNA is TGTGCCAGCAGCCGAGGACAGGGGACTAATAGCAATCAGCCCCAGCATTTT. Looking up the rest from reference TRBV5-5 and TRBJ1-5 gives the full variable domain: DAGVTQSPTHLIKTRGQQVTLRCSPISGHKSVSWYQQVLGQGPQFIFQYYEKEERGRGNFPDRFSARQFPNYSSELNVNALLLGDSALYLCASSRGQGTNSNQPQHFGDGTRLSIL.

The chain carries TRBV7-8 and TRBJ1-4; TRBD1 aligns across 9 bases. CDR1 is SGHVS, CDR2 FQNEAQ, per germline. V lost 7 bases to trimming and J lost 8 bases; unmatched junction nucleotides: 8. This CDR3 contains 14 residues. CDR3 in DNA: TGTGCCAGCAATCTGGGACAGGGAGGGGAAAAACTGTTTTTT. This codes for CASNLGQGGEKLFF.

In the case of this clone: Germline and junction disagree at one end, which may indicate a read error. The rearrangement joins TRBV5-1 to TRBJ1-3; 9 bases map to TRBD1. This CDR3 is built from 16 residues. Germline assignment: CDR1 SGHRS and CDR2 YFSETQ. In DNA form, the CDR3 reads TGCGCCAGCAGCTTACAGGGGGCCGTCGCTGGAACCACCATATATTTT. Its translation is CASSLQGAVAGTTIYF.

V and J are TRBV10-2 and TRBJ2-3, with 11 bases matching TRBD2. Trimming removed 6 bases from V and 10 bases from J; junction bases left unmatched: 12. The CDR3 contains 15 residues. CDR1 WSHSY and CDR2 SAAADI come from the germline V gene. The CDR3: CASRTTSGSALAQYF. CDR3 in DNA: TGCGCCAGCAGGACCACTAGCGGGAGCGCCCTGGCGCAGTATTTT.

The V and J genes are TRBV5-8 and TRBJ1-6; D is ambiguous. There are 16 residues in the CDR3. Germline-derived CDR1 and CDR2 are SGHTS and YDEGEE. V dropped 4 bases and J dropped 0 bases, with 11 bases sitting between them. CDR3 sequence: CASSRRSSSYNSPLHF. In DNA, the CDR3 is TGTGCCAGCAGCCGGCGGTCCAGCTCCTATAATTCACCCCTCCACTTT.

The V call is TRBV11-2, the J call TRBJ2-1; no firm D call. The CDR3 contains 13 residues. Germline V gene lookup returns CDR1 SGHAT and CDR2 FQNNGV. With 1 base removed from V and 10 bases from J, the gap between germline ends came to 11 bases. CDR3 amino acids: CASSLVLVVEQFF. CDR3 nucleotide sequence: TGTGCCAGCAGCTTAGTGCTAGTTGTGGAGCAGTTCTTC.

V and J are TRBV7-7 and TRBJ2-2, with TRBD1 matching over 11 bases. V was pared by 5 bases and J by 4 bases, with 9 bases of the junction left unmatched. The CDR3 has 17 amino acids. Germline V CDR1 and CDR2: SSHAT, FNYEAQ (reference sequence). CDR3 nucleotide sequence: TGTGCCAGCAGCCAAGCGACGGGACAGGGGGGCACCGGGGAGCTGTTTTTT. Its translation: CASSQATGQGGTGELFF.

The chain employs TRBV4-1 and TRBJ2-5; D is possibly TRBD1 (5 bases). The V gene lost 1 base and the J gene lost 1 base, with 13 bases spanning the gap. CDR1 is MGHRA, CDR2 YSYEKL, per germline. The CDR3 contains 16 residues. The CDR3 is CASSQGVAGLQETQYF. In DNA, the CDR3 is TGCGCCAGCAGCCAAGGTGTCGCAGGGCTCCAAGAGACCCAGTACTTC.

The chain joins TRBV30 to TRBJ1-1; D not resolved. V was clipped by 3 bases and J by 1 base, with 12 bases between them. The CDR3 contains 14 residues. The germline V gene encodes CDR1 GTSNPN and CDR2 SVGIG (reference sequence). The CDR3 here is CAWSFLGKNTEAFF. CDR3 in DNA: TGTGCCTGGAGCTTTCTAGGTAAGAACACTGAAGCTTTCTTT.

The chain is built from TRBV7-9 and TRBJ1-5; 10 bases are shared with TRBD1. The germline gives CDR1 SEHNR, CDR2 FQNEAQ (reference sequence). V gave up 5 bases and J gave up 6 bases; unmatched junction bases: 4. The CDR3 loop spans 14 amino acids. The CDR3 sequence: CASSGTGDGQPQHF. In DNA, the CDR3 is TGTGCCAGCAGCGGGACAGGGGACGGTCAGCCCCAGCATTTT.

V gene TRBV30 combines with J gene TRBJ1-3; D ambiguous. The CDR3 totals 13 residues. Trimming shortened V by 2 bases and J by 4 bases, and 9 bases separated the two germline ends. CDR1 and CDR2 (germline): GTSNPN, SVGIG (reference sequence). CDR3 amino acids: CAWSSGQGNTIYF. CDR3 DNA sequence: TGTGCCTGGAGTAGTGGGCAAGGAAACACCATATATTTT. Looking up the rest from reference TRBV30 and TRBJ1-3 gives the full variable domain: SQTIHQWPATLVQPVGSPLSLECTVEGTSNPNLYWYRQAAGRGLQLLFYSVGIGQISSEVPQNLSASRPQDRQFILSSKKLLLSDSGFYLCAWSSGQGNTIYFGEGSWLTVV.

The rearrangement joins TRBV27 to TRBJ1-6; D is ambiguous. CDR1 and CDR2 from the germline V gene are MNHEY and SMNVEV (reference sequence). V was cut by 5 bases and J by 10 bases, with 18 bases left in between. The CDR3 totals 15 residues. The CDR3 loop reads CASSLRPLTGSPLHF. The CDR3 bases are TGTGCCAGCAGTCTCCGCCCCCTCACGGGGTCACCCCTCCACTTT.

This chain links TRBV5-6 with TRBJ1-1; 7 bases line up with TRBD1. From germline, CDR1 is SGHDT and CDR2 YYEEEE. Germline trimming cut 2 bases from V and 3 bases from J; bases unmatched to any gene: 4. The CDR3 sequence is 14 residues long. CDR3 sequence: CASSFWDSYTEAFF. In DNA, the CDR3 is TGTGCCAGCAGCTTTTGGGACAGCTACACTGAAGCTTTCTTT.